This passage covers 7 T cell receptor beta chains from one sample sequenced in a study of metastatic and nonmetastatic thyroid tumors. Patients underwent thyroid surgery, and none had received any treatment before it. TCRdb called clones again from the PCR reads with MiXCR. The data show about 93,000 clones, with 12% seen just once and about 11% held by the top ten. Sequencing input: blood. The receptors shown here come from a female donor with papillary thyroid cancer or a benign thyroid nodule (not recorded which). Some clones in this sample may be carry-over from other donors' samples.

The chain is built from TRBV11-1 and TRBJ1-2; 10 nucleotides agree with TRBD1. Germline CDR1 SGHAT, CDR2 FQDESV (reference sequence). The CDR3 spans 12 residues. V was clipped by 3 bases and J by 14 bases; unmatched bases: 6. As DNA, the CDR3 is TGTGCCAGCAGCTTGGGACAGGGGCCTTTAACCTTC. Translating it yields CASSLGQGPLTF.

The chain carries TRBV9 and TRBJ2-5; perhaps TRBD2 as D (11 bases). Germline assignment: CDR1 SGDLS and CDR2 YYNGEE. The CDR3 runs to 18 residues. V was cut by 3 bases and J by 3 bases, with 24 bases left in between. The CDR3 region is CASSGTGGVTSGKETQYF. CDR3 DNA: TGTGCCAGCAGCGGGACAGGGGGAGTGACTAGCGGGAAAGAGACCCAGTACTTC. The whole variable domain, remainder taken from reference TRBV9 and TRBJ2-5, is DSGVTQTPKHLITATGQRVTLRCSPRSGDLSVYWYQQSLDQGLQFLIQYYNGEERAKGNILERFSAQQFPDLHSELNLSSLELGDSALYFCASSGTGGVTSGKETQYFGPGTRLLVL.

This clone was seen many times. This chain connects TRBV2 to TRBJ2-7; D gene unclear. The germline gives CDR1 SNHLY, CDR2 FYNNEI. CDR3 length: 11 residues. The V end lost 6 bases, the J end lost 6 bases, and 9 bases lay between the germline ends. The CDR3 reads CASSGLSEQYF. The CDR3 DNA sequence: TGTGCCAGCAGCGGGTTGAGCGAGCAGTACTTC. Full variable domain (missing parts from reference TRBV2 and TRBJ2-7): EPEVTQTPSHQVTQMGQEVILRCVPISNHLYFYWYRQILGQKVEFLVSFYNNEISEKSEIFDDQFSVERPDGSNFTLKIRSTKLEDSAMYFCASSGLSEQYFGPGTRLTVT.

This clone was seen a few times. This sequence joins TRBV11-2 and TRBJ1-2, with 8 bases that match TRBD1. V gave up 1 base and J gave up 8 bases; unmatched junction bases: 12. CDR1 SGHAT and CDR2 FQNNGV come from the germline V gene. The CDR3 covers 16 residues. CDR3 sequence (DNA): TGTGCCAGCAGCTTAGGGGCAGGGGGCAGCGGGGTGGGCTACACCTTC. Its protein is CASSLGAGGSGVGYTF.

This chain connects TRBV20-1 to TRBJ2-7; 8 bases match TRBD2. This CDR3 comprises 14 residues. Looked up from germline, CDR1 is DFQATT and CDR2 is SNEGSKA (reference sequence). V trimming: 5 bases; J trimming: 6 bases; junction bases outside the gene matches: 12. For the CDR3, the DNA is TGCAGTGCTTATAGCGGGGTAGACCCCTGCGAGCAGTACTTC. This encodes CSAYSGVDPCEQYF.

Many counts were recorded for this clone. The rearrangement links TRBV27 to TRBJ1-2; 7 bases align to TRBD1. The CDR3 is 15 amino acids. Germline V gene lookup returns CDR1 MNHEY and CDR2 SMNVEV (reference sequence). V dropped 5 bases and J dropped 0; count of bases not matched to a gene: 6. The CDR3 protein is CASSNRQGSNYGYTF. CDR3 coding DNA: TGTGCCAGCAGTAATAGACAGGGCTCTAACTATGGCTACACCTTC.

This chain uses TRBV11-2 with TRBJ2-1; D is uncertain. Germline values: CDR1 SGHAT, CDR2 FQNNGV. V lost 2 bases to trimming and J lost 13 bases, with 18 bases between them. The CDR3 covers 14 residues. The CDR3, as DNA: TGTGCCAGCAGCTTATACTCGGTGCTAACACACCAGTTCTTC. It is translated as CASSLYSVLTHQFF.